The 5 T cell receptor beta chains presented below share a single source sample, sequenced in a study of blood T cell repertoires in COVID-19. This table comes from immunoSEQ multiplex PCR, and its TCRdb copy is limited to in-frame clones, with some not included. In the table there are around 400,000 clones, about 89% of which are singletons. Sequenced sample: peripheral blood. These TCRs come from a man aged 40-49 years with acute or convalescent COVID-19.

This chain links TRBV28 with TRBJ2-1, with D perhaps matching TRBD1 (6 bases). Germline V gives CDR1 MDHEN, CDR2 SYDVKM. The CDR3 consists of 13 residues. V lost 6 bases and J 10 bases, leaving 16 bases between the germline ends. The CDR3 DNA is TGTGCCAGCAGACATCCCGACAGGCACGAGCAGTTCTTC. It encodes CASRHPDRHEQFF.

This clone was detected only once. The chain combines TRBV4-1 with TRBJ2-1; possibly TRBD2 for D (6 bases). The CDR3 is made up of 13 amino acids. Germline CDR1 and CDR2: MGHRA and YSYEKL. Trimming left V 5 bases short and J 7 bases short, with 12 bases between. The CDR3 nucleotides are TGCGCCAGCAGCTCCCGGGACTTTAATGAGCAGTTCTTC. The encoded protein is CASSSRDFNEQFF.

The chain employs TRBV19 and TRBJ1-5; D is uncertain. With 3 bases removed from V and 0 bases from J, the gap between germline ends came to 6 bases. CDR3 length: 14 amino acids. Germline CDR1 LNHDA, CDR2 SQIVND (reference sequence). This CDR3 is CASSMYSSNQPQHF. The DNA of the CDR3 is TGTGCCAGTAGTATGTACAGTAGCAATCAGCCCCAGCATTTT. The full variable domain, with the rest looked up from reference TRBV19 and TRBJ1-5, is DGGITQSPKYLFRKEGQNVTLSCEQNLNHDAMYWYRQDPGQGLRLIYYSQIVNDFQKGDIAEGYSVSREKKESFPLTVTSAQKNPTAFYLCASSMYSSNQPQHFGDGTRLSIL.

The V and J genes are TRBV28 and TRBJ2-7; tentatively, D is TRBD2 (6 bases). The CDR3 totals 12 residues. V was cut by 6 bases and J by 5 bases, with 11 bases left in between. From germline, CDR1 is MDHEN and CDR2 SYDVKM. This CDR3 is CASSQRVHEQYF. CDR3 coding DNA: TGTGCCAGCAGCCAGCGGGTCCACGAGCAGTACTTC.

V and J are TRBV9 and TRBJ2-2, with 9 bases lining up with TRBD2. The V segment lost 0 bases and the J segment 7 bases; nucleotides outside the gene matches: 10. The germline CDR1 and CDR2 sequences are SGDLS and YYNGEE. The CDR3 is 17 residues long. The CDR3 sequence is CASSVVGSGSTIGELFF. The CDR3 DNA reads as TGTGCCAGCAGCGTAGTTGGTAGCGGGAGTACTATCGGGGAGCTGTTTTTT. The full variable domain, its missing parts supplied by reference TRBV9 and TRBJ2-2, is DSGVTQTPKHLITATGQRVTLRCSPRSGDLSVYWYQQSLDQGLQFLIQYYNGEERAKGNILERFSAQQFPDLHSELNLSSLELGDSALYFCASSVVGSGSTIGELFFGEGSRLTVL.